The present entry profiles one T cell receptor (beta chain) with its context. Its antigen is not known. Assay: immunoSEQ multiplex PCR; the TCRdb copy retains only in-frame clones and omits some. The sample shows some 200,000 clones, approximately 86% of them seen only once. The sample is drawn from a study of cytomegalovirus exposure and HLA in healthy donors. Study-wide points: A list of approximately 160 TCR beta chains associated with cytomegalovirus was given.

The CDR3 consists of 15 residues. Sequenced material: PBMCs. The clonotype comes from a man aged 30-40 years in good health and CMV-seropositive. The J gene is TRBJ2-7, the V gene TRBV21-1; the table names TRBD1, a call not compared with the DNA. TRBV21-1 is marked as a pseudogene. For the CDR3, the DNA is TGTGCCAGCAGCAAAGCGGGACAGGGGCCGGGAGAGCAGTACTTC. Translating it yields CASSKAGQGPGEQYF.